The 15 T cell receptor beta chains presented below share a single source sample, sequenced in a study of vaccination and CD4 T cells after COVID-19. Cultured CD4+ T cells had their DNA profiled by the Oncomine TCR Beta short-read assay. A single record per CDR3 protein comes from TCRdb applying MiXCR to the PCR reads. This sample has approximately 20,000 distinct CDR3 sequences, with over 40% found just once. Their target antigens are unknown. The treatment was: 10-day PBMC culture with coronavirus spike peptide pools or control peptides (ViraFEST assay). The specimen was CD4+ T cells from blood, cultured in vitro. The origin of the receptors is a human donor who had recovered from COVID-19.

The chain carries TRBV10-3 and TRBJ2-1; D gene ambiguous. Looked up from germline, CDR1 is ENHRY and CDR2 is SYGVKD. V was shortened by 0 bases and J by 7 bases, with 10 bases between the two germline ends. The CDR3 totals 14 residues. The CDR3 nucleotides read TGTGCCATCAGTGAGTCAGACTTGAGAAATGAGCAGTTCTTC. This codes for CAISESDLRNEQFF.

The chain is built from TRBV10-3 and TRBJ2-2; D may be TRBD1 (5 bases). The CDR3 extends over 16 amino acids. Between the trimmed V and J ends, which lost 2 bases and 5 bases, there was a span of 15 bases. Germline loops: CDR1 ENHRY, CDR2 SYGVKD. The DNA of the CDR3 is TGTGCCATCAGTGAGGAAAGGGGTCTATCGACCGGGGAGCTGTTTTTT. This translates into CAISEERGLSTGELFF.

This clonotype was seen a handful of times. The V call is TRBV2, the J call TRBJ2-3; D is perhaps TRBD1 (7 bases). V was pared by 6 bases and J by 9 bases, with 16 bases between. The CDR3 length is 13 residues. The V gene's germline CDR1 is SNHLY and CDR2 FYNNEI. Here the CDR3 reads CASRQGRDYTQYF. The DNA of the CDR3 is TGTGCCAGCAGACAGGGGCGGGATTACACGCAGTATTTT. The full variable domain, rest sourced from reference TRBV2 and TRBJ2-3, is EPEVTQTPSHQVTQMGQEVILRCVPISNHLYFYWYRQILGQKVEFLVSFYNNEISEKSEIFDDQFSVERPDGSNFTLKIRSTKLEDSAMYFCASRQGRDYTQYFGPGTRLTVL.

V is TRBV7-6 and J is TRBJ2-2, with D hard to call. The germline V and J ends were trimmed by 1 base and 4 bases, with 10 bases remaining between them. Germline assignment: CDR1 SGHVS and CDR2 FNYEAQ. CDR3 length equals 15 residues. CDR3 amino acids: CASSLGTAGTGELFF. CDR3 coding DNA: TGTGCCAGCAGCTTAGGTACCGCCGGCACCGGGGAGCTGTTTTTT. Full variable domain (rest looked up from reference TRBV7-6 and TRBJ2-2): GAGVSQSPRYKVTKRGQDVALRCDPISGHVSLYWYRQALGQGPEFLTYFNYEAQQDKSGLPNDRFSAERPEGSISTLTIQRTEQRDSAMYRCASSLGTAGTGELFFGEGSRLTVL.

This clonotype appeared a few times. This rearrangement joins TRBV10-3 to TRBJ1-2, with no clear D. The CDR3 spans 12 residues. Germline V CDR1 and CDR2: ENHRY, SYGVKD. V was shortened by 6 bases and J by 4 bases, with 9 bases between the two germline ends. CDR3 region: CAISEDFYGYTF. CDR3 in DNA: TGTGCCATCAGCGAAGACTTCTATGGCTACACCTTC.

The sample holds one count of this clonotype. The chain recombines TRBV11-3 with TRBJ1-5, with D uncertain. Trimming took 4 bases from V and 0 from J, leaving 7 bases between them. Germline V CDR1 and CDR2: SGHNT, YENEEA. This CDR3 has 14 amino acids. The CDR3 here is CASSSLNSNQPQHF. Here the CDR3 DNA reads TGTGCCAGCAGCTCATTAAATAGCAATCAGCCCCAGCATTTT.

The table lists this clonotype with a count of one. This sequence joins TRBV20-1 and TRBJ2-1; D remains ambiguous. The length of the CDR3 is 12 residues. V was cut by 5 bases and J by 7 bases, with 12 bases left in between. CDR1 and CDR2 (germline): DFQATT, SNEGSKA (reference sequence). Here the CDR3 reads CSAEASGNEQFF. The DNA of the CDR3 is TGCAGTGCTGAAGCCTCAGGTAATGAGCAGTTCTTC.

This clonotype appeared a few times. This chain uses TRBV20-1 with TRBJ2-1, with D hard to call. The V end lost 5 bases, the J end lost 5 bases, and 16 bases lay between the germline ends. The CDR3 is made up of 14 amino acids. CDR1 is DFQATT and CDR2 is SNEGSKA in the germline V gene (reference sequence). This CDR3 is CSAFKVPGHNEQFF. The CDR3 DNA follows: TGCAGTGCTTTTAAAGTTCCCGGACACAATGAGCAGTTCTTC.

J is TRBJ1-2 and V is TRBV10-3, with unresolved D. Germline lookup yields CDR1 ENHRY and CDR2 SYGVKD. The CDR3 sequence is 13 residues long. Trimming stripped 4 bases from V and 5 bases from J, with 11 bases between. For the CDR3, the DNA is TGTGCCATCAGTGGGGCCCCCCTATATGGCTACACCTTC. This translates into CAISGAPLYGYTF.

V and J are TRBV7-3 and TRBJ2-3; 7 positions agree with TRBD2. The CDR3 length is 15 residues. Germline assignment: CDR1 SGHTA and CDR2 FQGTGA. The ends lost 9 bases at V and 2 bases at J; junction bases unmatched: 11. The CDR3 DNA reads as TGTGCCAGTAGAGACTACGGGGGGATCACAGATACGCAGTATTTT. Protein product: CASRDYGGITDTQYF.

The rearrangement links TRBV10-2 to TRBJ2-5; the match to TRBD1 covers 10 bases. The CDR3 sequence is 13 residues long. With 6 bases clipped from V and 5 bases from J, the junction kept 3 bases outside the gene matches. Germline V gene data show CDR1 as WSHSY and CDR2 as SAAADI. The CDR3 spells CASRDRGPETQYF. Here the CDR3 DNA reads TGCGCCAGCAGAGACAGGGGGCCGGAGACCCAGTACTTC.

The V and J genes are TRBV20-1 and TRBJ2-3, with 12 bases identical to TRBD2. Germline lookup yields CDR1 DFQATT and CDR2 SNEGSKA (reference sequence). With 6 bases clipped from V and 5 bases from J, the junction kept 18 bases outside the gene matches. The CDR3 has 18 residues. The CDR3 loop is CSASASGRAAALRDTQYF. CDR3 coding DNA: TGCAGTGCCTCAGCTAGCGGGAGGGCCGCGGCACTGAGAGATACGCAGTATTTT.

This clonotype was detected only once. The V and J genes are TRBV19 and TRBJ2-4; 9 nucleotides line up with TRBD2. The V gene's germline CDR1 is LNHDA and CDR2 SQIVND (reference sequence). Unmatched junction bases numbered 6, after V lost 4 bases and J lost 2 bases. The CDR3 spans 16 residues. The DNA of the CDR3 is TGTGCCAGTAGTACCCTAGCGGGATTGTCCAAAAACATTCAGTACTTC. Amino acids: CASSTLAGLSKNIQYF.

The chain combines TRBV6-1 with TRBJ2-7; the D is unclear. V lost 10 bases and J 1 base, leaving 20 bases between the germline ends. From germline, CDR1 is MNHNS and CDR2 SASEGT. There are 15 residues in the CDR3. As DNA, the CDR3 is TGTGCCACCCTTAGCAGGAGAAAAGGGTCCTACGAGCAGTACTTC. This codes for CATLSRRKGSYEQYF.

The chain combines TRBV6-1 with TRBJ1-6; D gene unclear. The germline V gene has CDR1 MNHNS and CDR2 SASEGT. V lost 6 bases and J lost 9, with 12 bases in between. This CDR3 has 13 amino acids. CDR3 nucleotide sequence: TGTGCCAGCAGCCTCCTCGCGGGTTCACCCCTCCACTTT. This gives the protein CASSLLAGSPLHF.